The 13 T cell receptor beta chains below all came from one sample that was sequenced in a study of blood T cell repertoires in COVID-19. Method: immunoSEQ multiplex PCR; TCRdb's copy keeps in-frame clones and lacks some. There are about 180,000 clones in the sample; approximately 86% occur only once, and 7% to 10% lies in the top ten. Sample: peripheral blood. These receptor sequences come from a man aged 45-65 years with active or convalescent COVID-19.

This chain uses TRBV30 with TRBJ1-2; D may be TRBD1 (5 bases). Germline-derived CDR1 and CDR2 are GTSNPN and SVGIG (reference sequence). This CDR3 has 13 amino acids. Trimming left V 6 bases short and J 4 bases short, with 15 bases between. Here the CDR3 reads CACPRGGGYGYTF. CDR3 sequence (DNA): TGTGCCTGTCCCCGCGGGGGTGGCTATGGCTACACCTTC.

The chain recombines TRBV15 with TRBJ1-2; unclear D gene. CDR1 and CDR2 from the germline V gene are LNHNV and YYDKDF (reference sequence). V was trimmed by 2 bases and J by 5 bases, leaving 15 bases between them. The CDR3 loop spans 15 amino acids. The CDR3 DNA sequence: TGTGCCACCAGCAGACCTACAGCCGCTGCTTATGGCTACACCTTC. It specifies CATSRPTAAAYGYTF.

The chain joins TRBV7-2 to TRBJ1-5; no firm D call. V shed 1 base and J shed 4 bases, with 5 bases lying between them. The germline CDR1 and CDR2 sequences are SGHTA and FQGNSA. The CDR3 is 13 amino acids. CDR3 bases: TGTGCCAGCAGCTTAGTAGAAAATCAGCCCCAGCATTTT. Translation: CASSLVENQPQHF.

J is TRBJ2-7 and V is TRBV10-2; TRBD1 agrees at 9 bases. This CDR3 spans 14 amino acids. Trimming at V came to 4 bases and at J to 0 bases, leaving 1 base not matched to a gene. The germline CDR1 and CDR2 sequences are WSHSY and SAAADI. This chain's CDR3 is CASSGTGDSYEQYF. The CDR3 DNA follows: TGCGCCAGCAGTGGGACAGGGGACTCCTACGAGCAGTACTTC.

The V call is TRBV7-9, the J call TRBJ1-5; maybe TRBD1 (5 bases). The length of the CDR3 is 15 residues. CDR1 and CDR2 from the germline V gene are SEHNR and FQNEAQ (reference sequence). The germline V and J ends were trimmed by 1 base and 1 base, with 8 bases remaining between them. The CDR3, as DNA: TGTGCCAGCAGCTTAGGGACAACGAGCAATCAGCCCCAGCATTTT. This codes for CASSLGTTSNQPQHF.

The J gene is TRBJ1-1, the V gene TRBV5-1, with 9 positions matching TRBD1. The V gene end was trimmed by 4 bases and the J gene end by 5 bases; junction bases not matched to a gene: 6. The CDR3 is made up of 14 amino acids. Germline-derived CDR1 and CDR2 are SGHRS and YFSETQ. CDR3 in DNA: TGCGCCAGCAGCGTGTCCGGGACAGGGACTGAAGCTTTCTTT. It translates to CASSVSGTGTEAFF. Full variable domain (remainder filled in from reference TRBV5-1 and TRBJ1-1): KAGVTQTPRYLIKTRGQQVTLSCSPISGHRSVSWYQQTPGQGLQFLFEYFSETQRNKGNFPGRFSGRQFSNSRSEMNVSTLELGDSALYLCASSVSGTGTEAFFGQGTRLTVV.

The V and J genes are TRBV5-1 and TRBJ1-1, with 8 bases identical to TRBD1. The CDR3 totals 14 residues. Unmatched junction bases numbered 3, after V lost 4 bases and J lost 1 base. Germline CDR1 and CDR2: SGHRS and YFSETQ. Here the CDR3 reads CASSGGTGNTEAFF. In nucleotides, the CDR3 is TGCGCCAGCAGCGGAGGGACAGGGAACACTGAAGCTTTCTTT.

This clone appeared a single time. The J gene is TRBJ2-3, the V gene TRBV18, with D perhaps TRBD1 (5 bases). Germline CDR1 KGHSH, CDR2 LQKENI. This CDR3 spans 16 amino acids. V was cut by 0 bases and J by 6 bases, with 16 bases left in between. CDR3 DNA: TGTGCCAGCTCACCACCGATGGGGCAGGGTGAGGATACGCAGTATTTT. Its translation: CASSPPMGQGEDTQYF.

V is TRBV7-2 and J is TRBJ1-1; 7 bases align to TRBD1. CDR1 is SGHTA, CDR2 FQGNSA, per germline. V trimming: 4 bases; J trimming: 1 base; junction bases outside the gene matches: 6. CDR3 length: 15 residues. The CDR3 protein is CASSSGQVTNTEAFF. CDR3 coding DNA: TGTGCCAGCAGCTCCGGACAGGTCACGAACACTGAAGCTTTCTTT.

The chain links TRBV29-1 to TRBJ2-3; 9 bases fit TRBD2. Germline-derived CDR1 and CDR2 are SQVTM and ANQGSEA. This CDR3 region has 13 residues. The trim removed 4 bases at V and 4 bases at J, leaving 3 bases unmatched. The CDR3 coding sequence is TGCAGCGTTGTAGCGGGAGCCGCAGATACGCAGTATTTT. It is translated as CSVVAGAADTQYF.

The chain joins TRBV27 to TRBJ2-3, with D tentatively TRBD1 (6 bases). Germline V gene lookup returns CDR1 MNHEY and CDR2 SMNVEV (reference sequence). This CDR3 region has 16 residues. V gave up 1 base and J gave up 2 bases, with 13 bases separating them. CDR3 in DNA: TGTGCCAGCAGTTTATGGGGGCAGGGATACACAGATACGCAGTATTTT. Its translation: CASSLWGQGYTDTQYF.

The chain couples TRBV7-6 to TRBJ2-3; 8 bases align to TRBD2. V dropped 5 bases and J dropped 4; count of bases not matched to a gene: 11. The CDR3 is 16 residues long. Germline V gene sequence: CDR1 SGHVS, CDR2 FNYEAQ. Here the CDR3 DNA reads TGTGCCAGCAGCCTCCTGGCGGGGGGAAGCTCAGATACGCAGTATTTT. Its protein product is CASSLLAGGSSDTQYF.

The chain links TRBV7-3 to TRBJ1-1, with TRBD1 matching over 8 bases. Germline V gene data show CDR1 as SGHTA and CDR2 as FQGTGA. The CDR3 contains 14 residues. V dropped 3 bases and J dropped 4; count of bases not matched to a gene: 4. CDR3 DNA sequence: TGTGCCAGCAGCTTGACAGGGGTGGCCACTGAAGCTTTCTTT. This sequence encodes CASSLTGVATEAFF.